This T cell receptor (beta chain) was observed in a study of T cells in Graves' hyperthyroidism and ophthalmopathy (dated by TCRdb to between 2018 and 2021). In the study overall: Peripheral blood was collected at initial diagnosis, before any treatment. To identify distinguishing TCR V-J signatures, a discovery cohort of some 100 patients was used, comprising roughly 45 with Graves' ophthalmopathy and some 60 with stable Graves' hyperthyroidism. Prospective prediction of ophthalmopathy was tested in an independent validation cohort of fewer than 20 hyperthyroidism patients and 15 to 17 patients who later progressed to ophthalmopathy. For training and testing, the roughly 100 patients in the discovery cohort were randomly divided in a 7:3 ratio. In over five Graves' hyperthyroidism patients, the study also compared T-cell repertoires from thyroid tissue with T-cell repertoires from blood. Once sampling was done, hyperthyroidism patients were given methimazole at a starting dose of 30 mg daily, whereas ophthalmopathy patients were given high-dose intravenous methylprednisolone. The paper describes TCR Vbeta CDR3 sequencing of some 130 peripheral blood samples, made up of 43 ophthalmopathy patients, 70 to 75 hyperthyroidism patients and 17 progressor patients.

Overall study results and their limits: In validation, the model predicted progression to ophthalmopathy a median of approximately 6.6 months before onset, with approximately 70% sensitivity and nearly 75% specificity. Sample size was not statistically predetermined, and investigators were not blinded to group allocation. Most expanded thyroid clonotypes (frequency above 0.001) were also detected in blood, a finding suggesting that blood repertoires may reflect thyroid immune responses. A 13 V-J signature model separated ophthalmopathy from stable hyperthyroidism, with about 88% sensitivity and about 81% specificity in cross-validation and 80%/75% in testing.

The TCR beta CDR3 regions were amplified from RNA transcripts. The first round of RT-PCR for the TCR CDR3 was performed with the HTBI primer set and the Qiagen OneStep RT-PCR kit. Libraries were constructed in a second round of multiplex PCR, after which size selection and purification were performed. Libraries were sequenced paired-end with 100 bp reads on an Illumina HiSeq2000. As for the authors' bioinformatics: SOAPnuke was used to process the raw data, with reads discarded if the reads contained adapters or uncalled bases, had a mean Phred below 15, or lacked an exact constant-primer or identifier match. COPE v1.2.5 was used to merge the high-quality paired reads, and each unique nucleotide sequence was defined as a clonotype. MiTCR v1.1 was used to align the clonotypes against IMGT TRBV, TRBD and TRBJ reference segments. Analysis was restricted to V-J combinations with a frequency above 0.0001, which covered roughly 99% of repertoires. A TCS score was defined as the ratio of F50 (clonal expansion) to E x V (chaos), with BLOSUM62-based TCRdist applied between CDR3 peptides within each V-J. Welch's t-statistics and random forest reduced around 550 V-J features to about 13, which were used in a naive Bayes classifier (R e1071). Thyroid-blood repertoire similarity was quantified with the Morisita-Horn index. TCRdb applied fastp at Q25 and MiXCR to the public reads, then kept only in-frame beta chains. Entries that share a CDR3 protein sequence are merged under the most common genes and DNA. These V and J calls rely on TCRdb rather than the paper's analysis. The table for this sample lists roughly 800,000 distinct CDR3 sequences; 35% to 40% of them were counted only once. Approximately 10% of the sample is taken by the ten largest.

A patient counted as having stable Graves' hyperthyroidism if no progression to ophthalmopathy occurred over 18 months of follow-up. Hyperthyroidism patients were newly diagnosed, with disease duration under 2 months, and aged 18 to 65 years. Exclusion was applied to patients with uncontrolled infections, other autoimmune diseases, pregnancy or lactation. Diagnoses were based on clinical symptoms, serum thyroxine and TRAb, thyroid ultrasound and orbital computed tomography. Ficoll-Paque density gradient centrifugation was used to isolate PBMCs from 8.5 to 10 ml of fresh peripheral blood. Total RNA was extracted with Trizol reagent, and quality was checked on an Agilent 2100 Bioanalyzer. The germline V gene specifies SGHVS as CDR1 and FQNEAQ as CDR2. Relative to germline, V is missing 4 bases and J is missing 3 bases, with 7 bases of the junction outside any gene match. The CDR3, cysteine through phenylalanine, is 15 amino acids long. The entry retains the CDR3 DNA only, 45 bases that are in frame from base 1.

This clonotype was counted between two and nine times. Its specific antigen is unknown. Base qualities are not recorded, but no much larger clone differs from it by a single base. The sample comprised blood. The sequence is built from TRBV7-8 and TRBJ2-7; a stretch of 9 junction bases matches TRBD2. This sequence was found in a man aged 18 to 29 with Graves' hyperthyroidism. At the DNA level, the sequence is TGTGCCAGCAGCTCTGGCAGCGGGAGGAACTACGAGCAGTACTTC. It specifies CASSSGSGRNYEQYF. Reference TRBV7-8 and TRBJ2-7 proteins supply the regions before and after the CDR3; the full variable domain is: GAGVSQSPRYKVAKRGQDVALRCDPISGHVSLFWYQQALGQGPEFLTYFQNEAQLDKSGLPSDRFFAERPEGSVSTLKIQRTQQEDSAVYLCASSSGSGRNYEQYFGPGTRLTVT.